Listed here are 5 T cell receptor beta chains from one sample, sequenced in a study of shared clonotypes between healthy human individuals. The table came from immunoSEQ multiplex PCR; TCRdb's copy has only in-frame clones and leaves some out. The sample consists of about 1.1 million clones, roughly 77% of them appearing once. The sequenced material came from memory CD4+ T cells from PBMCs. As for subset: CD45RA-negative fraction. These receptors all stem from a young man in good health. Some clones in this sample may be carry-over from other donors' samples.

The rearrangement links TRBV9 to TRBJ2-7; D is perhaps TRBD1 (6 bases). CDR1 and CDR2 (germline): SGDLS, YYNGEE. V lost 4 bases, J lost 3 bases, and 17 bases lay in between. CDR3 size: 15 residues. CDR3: CASSKRDTWGYEQYF. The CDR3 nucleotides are TGTGCCAGCAGCAAACGGGACACCTGGGGCTACGAGCAGTACTTC.

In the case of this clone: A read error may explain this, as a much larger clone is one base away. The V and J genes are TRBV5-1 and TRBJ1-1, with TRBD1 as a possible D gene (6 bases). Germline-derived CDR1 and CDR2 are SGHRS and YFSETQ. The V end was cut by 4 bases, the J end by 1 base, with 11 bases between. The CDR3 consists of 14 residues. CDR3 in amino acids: CASSRPTGNTEAFF. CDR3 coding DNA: TGCGCCAGCAGCAGGCCGACAGGGAACACTGAAGCTTTCTTT.

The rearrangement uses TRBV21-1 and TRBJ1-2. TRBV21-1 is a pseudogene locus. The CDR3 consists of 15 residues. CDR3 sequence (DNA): TGTGCCAGCAGCAAAAGGTGGAAGGTTAACTATGGCTACACCTTC. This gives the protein CASSKRWKVNYGYTF.

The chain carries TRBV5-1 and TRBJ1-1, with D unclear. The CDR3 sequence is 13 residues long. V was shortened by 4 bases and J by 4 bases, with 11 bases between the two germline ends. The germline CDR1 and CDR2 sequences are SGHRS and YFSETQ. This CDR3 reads CASSLSRGTEAFF. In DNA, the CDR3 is TGCGCCAGCAGCCTTTCCCGGGGCACTGAAGCTTTCTTT. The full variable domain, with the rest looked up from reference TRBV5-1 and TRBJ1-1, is KAGVTQTPRYLIKTRGQQVTLSCSPISGHRSVSWYQQTPGQGLQFLFEYFSETQRNKGNFPGRFSGRQFSNSRSEMNVSTLELGDSALYLCASSLSRGTEAFFGQGTRLTVV.

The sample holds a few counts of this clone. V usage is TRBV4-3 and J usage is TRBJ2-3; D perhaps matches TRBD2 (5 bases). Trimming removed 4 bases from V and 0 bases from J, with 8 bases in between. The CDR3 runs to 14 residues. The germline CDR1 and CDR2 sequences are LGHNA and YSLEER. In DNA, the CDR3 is TGCGCCAGCAGCCCCGGACTCAGCACAGATACGCAGTATTTT. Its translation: CASSPGLSTDTQYF.